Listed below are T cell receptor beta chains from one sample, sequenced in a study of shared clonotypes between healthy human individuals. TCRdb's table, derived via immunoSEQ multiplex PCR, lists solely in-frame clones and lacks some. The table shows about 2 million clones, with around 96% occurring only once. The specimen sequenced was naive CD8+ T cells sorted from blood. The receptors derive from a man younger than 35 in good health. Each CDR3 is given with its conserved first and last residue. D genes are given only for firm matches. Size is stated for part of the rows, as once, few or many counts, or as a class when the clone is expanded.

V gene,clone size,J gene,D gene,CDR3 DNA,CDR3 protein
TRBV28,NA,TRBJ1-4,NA,TGTGCCAGCAGTTTATATCAGGGTACAACTAATGAAAAACTGTTTTTT,CASSLYQGTTNEKLFF
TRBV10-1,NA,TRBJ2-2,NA,TGCGCCAGCAGTGATTTTGCGGCGAACACCGGGGAGCTGTTTTTT,CASSDFAANTGELFF
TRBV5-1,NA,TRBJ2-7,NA,TGCGCCAGCAGCTTGGAGCTGGGCCCATCCTACGAGCAGTACTTC,CASSLELGPSYEQYF
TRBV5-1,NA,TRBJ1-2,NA,TGCGCCAGCAGCTTGAGAGGGGCACAGCAGACCTTCTATGGCTACACCTTC,CASSLRGAQQTFYGYTF
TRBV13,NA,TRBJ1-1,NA,TGTGCCAGCAGCTGGCCGACAGGGAACACTGAAGCTTTCTTT,CASSWPTGNTEAFF
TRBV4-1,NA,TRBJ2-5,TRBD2,TGCGCCAGCAGCCAAGCTGTTGCGGGAGTAGGAGAGACCCAGTACTTC,CASSQAVAGVGETQYF
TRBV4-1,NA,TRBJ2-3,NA,TGCGCCAGCAGCCAAGGAGTTTTTGCCACAGATACGCAGTATTTT,CASSQGVFATDTQYF
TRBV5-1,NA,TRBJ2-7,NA,TGCGCCAGCAGCTTTTCGAGGGGATACGAGCAGTACTTC,CASSFSRGYEQYF
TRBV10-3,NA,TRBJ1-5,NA,TGTGCCATCAGTGAGTCCGGGGATCAACAGCCCCAGCATTTT,CAISESGDQQPQHF
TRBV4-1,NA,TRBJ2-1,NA,TGCGCCAGCAGCCATCCTGGGGCCTACAATGAGCAGTTCTTC,CASSHPGAYNEQFF
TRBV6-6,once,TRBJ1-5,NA,TGTGCCAGCAGTTACCCCCGAGAGGGGAGCAATCAGCCCCAGCATTTT,CASSYPREGSNQPQHF
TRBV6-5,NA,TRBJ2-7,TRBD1,TGTGCCAGCAGTAAGGACAGGGGAGTGCCTTACGAGCAGTACTTC,CASSKDRGVPYEQYF
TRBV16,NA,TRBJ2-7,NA,TGTGCCAGCAGCCAATACCCCTTCACCGAGCAGTACTTC,CASSQYPFTEQYF
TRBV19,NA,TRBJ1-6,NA,TGTGCCAGTAGTATATGGGCCTCCGGCCGTTCACCCCTCCACTTT,CASSIWASGRSPLHF
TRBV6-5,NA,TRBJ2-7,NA,TGTGCCAGCGAGATAGACCGGGACTCTCCCTACGAGCAGTACTTC,CASEIDRDSPYEQYF